The clone carrying this T cell receptor beta chain has more than one count but fewer than ten. Its antigen is unknown. Russia was home to the donors, healthy Caucasian individuals aged roughly 6 to 90. Peripheral blood from each donor was collected in a volume of 8 to 10 milliliters. This sample is drawn from a study of blood T cells in healthy people across ages. Study as a whole: Template switching recovered approximately one barcoded beta molecule for every two T cells.

Trimming shortened V by 0 bases and J by 4 bases, and 11 bases separated the two germline ends. The CDR3 length is 15 residues. The V gene's germline CDR1 is SGDLS and CDR2 YYNGEE. A second roughly 6 to 12 cycle PCR used barcoded and J-beta primers. TCRdb called the 5' RACE reads again in MiXCR, with one record for every CDR3 protein. The table records about 1.5 million distinct CDR3 sequences, about 45% of them present only once. Study-level findings and limits: Both higher diversity and more naive CD4+ cells marked long-lived donors when set against aged donors.

This chain joins TRBV9 and TRBJ2-1, with D perhaps matching TRBD1 (6 bases). Sequencing was performed on blood. The clonotype comes from a woman in her late teens or twenties in good health. CDR3 region: CASSVDIQGYNEQFF. Here the CDR3 DNA reads TGTGCCAGCAGCGTAGATATACAGGGTTACAATGAGCAGTTCTTC.